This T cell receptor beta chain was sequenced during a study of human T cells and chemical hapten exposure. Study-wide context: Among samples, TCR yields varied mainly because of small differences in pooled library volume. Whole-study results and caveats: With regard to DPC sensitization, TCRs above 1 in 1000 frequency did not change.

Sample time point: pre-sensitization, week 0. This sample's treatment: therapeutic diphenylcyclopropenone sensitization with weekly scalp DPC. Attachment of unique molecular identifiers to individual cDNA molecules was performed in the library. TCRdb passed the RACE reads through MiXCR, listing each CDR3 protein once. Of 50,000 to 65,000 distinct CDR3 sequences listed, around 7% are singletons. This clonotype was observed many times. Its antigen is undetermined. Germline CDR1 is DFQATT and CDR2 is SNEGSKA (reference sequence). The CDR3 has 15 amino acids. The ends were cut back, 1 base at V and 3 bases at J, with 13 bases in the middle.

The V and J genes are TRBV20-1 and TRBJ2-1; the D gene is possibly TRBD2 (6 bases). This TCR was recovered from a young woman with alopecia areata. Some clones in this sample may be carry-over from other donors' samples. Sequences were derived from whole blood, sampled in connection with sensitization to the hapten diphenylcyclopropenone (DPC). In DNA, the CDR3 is TGCAGTGCTAGAGTGGGGTCGGGGGTCTACAATGAGCAGTTCTTC. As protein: CSARVGSGVYNEQFF.